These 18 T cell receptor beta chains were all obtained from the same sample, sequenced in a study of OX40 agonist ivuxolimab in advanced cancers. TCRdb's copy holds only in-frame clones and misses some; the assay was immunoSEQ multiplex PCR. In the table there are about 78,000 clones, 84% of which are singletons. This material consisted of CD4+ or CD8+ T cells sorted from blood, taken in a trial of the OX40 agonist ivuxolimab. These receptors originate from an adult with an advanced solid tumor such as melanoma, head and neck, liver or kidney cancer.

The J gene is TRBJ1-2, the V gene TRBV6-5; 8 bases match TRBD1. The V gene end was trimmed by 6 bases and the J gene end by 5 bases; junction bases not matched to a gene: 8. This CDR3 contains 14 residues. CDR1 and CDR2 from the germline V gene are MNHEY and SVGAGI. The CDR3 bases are TGTGCCAGCAGGGCCACAGGGGGTTTGTATGGCTACACCTTC. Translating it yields CASRATGGLYGYTF.

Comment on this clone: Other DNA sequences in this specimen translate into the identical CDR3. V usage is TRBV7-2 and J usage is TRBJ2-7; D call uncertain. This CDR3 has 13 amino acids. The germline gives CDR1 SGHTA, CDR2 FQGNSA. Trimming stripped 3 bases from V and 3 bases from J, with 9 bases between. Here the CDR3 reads CASSFPGVYEQYF. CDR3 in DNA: TGTGCCAGCAGCTTCCCGGGCGTCTACGAGCAGTACTTC.

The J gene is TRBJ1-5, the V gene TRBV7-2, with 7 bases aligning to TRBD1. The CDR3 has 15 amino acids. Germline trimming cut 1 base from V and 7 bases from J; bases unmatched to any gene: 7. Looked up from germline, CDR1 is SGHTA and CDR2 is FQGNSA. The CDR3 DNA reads TGTGCCAGCAGCTTAGGCCGAAACAGGGGACAGCCCCAGCATTTT. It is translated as CASSLGRNRGQPQHF.

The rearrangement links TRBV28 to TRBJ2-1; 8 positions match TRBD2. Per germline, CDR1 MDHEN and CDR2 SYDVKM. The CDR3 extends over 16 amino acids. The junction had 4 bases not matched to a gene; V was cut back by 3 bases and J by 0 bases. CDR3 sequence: CASSFSGKGSYNEQFF. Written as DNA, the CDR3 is TGTGCCAGCAGTTTTAGCGGGAAAGGCTCCTACAATGAGCAGTTCTTC.

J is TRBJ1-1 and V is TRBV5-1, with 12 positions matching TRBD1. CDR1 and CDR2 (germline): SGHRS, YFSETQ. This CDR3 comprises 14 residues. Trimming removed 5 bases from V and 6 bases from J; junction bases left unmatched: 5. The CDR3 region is CASRGDRGHAEAFF. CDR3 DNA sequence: TGCGCCAGCAGAGGGGACAGGGGGCATGCTGAAGCTTTCTTT.

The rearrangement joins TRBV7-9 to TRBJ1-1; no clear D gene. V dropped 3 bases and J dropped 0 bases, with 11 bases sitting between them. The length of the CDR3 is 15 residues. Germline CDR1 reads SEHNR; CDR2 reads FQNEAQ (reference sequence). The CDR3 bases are TGTGCCAGCAGCTTTGCGGGAATATTGAACACTGAAGCTTTCTTT. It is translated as CASSFAGILNTEAFF.

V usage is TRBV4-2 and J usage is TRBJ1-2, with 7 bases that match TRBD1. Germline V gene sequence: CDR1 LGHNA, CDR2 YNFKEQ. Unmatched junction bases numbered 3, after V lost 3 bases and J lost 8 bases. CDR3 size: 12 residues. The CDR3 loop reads CASSQTGFGYTF. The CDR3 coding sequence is TGTGCCAGCAGCCAGACAGGGTTCGGCTACACCTTC.

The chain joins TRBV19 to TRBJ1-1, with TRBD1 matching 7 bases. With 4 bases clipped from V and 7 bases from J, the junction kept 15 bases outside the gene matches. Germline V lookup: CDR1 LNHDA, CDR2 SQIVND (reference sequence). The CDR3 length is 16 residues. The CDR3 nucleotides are TGTGCCAGTAGTAGCGGTGTCCCGTATAGGGACAGTGAAGCTTTCTTT. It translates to CASSSGVPYRDSEAFF.

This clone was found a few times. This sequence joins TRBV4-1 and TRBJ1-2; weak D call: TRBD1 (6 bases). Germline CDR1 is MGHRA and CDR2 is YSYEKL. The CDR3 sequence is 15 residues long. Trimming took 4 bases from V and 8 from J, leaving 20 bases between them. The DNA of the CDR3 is TGCGCCAGCAGCCTCACACCCTCAGGGGTGGAGGGCTACACCTTC. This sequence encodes CASSLTPSGVEGYTF.

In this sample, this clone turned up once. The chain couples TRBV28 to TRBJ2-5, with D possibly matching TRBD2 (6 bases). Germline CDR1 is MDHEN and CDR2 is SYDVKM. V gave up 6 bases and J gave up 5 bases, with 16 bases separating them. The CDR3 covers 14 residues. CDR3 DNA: TGTGCCAGCAGCCCTGGGACTCTCCTTGAGACCCAGTACTTC. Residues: CASSPGTLLETQYF.

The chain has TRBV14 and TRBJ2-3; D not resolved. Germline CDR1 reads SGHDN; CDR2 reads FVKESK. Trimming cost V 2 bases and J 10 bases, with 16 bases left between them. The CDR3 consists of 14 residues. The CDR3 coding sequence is TGTGCCAGCAGCCAATCCTTAGCCCAAAGTGCGCAGTATTTT. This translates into CASSQSLAQSAQYF.

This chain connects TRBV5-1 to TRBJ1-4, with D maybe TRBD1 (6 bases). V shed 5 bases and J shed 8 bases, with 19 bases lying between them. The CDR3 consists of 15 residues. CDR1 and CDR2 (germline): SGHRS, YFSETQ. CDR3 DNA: TGCGCCAGCAGAAATCTAGGGACAAGTGAAGAAAAACTGTTTTTT. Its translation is CASRNLGTSEEKLFF.

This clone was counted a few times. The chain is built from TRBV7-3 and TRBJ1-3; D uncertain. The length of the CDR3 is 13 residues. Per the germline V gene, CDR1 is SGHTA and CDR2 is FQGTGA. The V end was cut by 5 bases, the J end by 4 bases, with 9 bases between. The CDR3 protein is CASSPAGGNTIYF. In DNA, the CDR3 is TGTGCCAGCAGCCCCGCCGGAGGAAACACCATATATTTT.

The CDR3: CASRAGTPASGNTIYF. The CDR3 DNA follows: TGCGCCAGCAGAGCAGGGACTCCAGCCTCCGGAAACACCATATATTTT. The rearrangement joins TRBV5-1 to TRBJ1-3, with D perhaps TRBD1 (5 bases). Trimming left V 5 bases short and J 4 bases short, with 19 bases between. Germline V CDR1 and CDR2: SGHRS, YFSETQ. This CDR3 has 16 residues.

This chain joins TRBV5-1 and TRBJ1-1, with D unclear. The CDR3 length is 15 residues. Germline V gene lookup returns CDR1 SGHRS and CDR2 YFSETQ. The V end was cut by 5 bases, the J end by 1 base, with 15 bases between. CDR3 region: CASRIYSGRNTEAFF. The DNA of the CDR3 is TGCGCCAGCAGAATCTACTCCGGAAGGAACACTGAAGCTTTCTTT.

The CDR3 nucleotides read TGTGCCAGCAGCTTGGAGCGGGGGCGGTATCTTGGCTACACCTTC. Its translation is CASSLERGRYLGYTF. V is TRBV5-4 and J is TRBJ1-2, with D possibly TRBD1 on 6 matching bases. Germline V gene sequence: CDR1 SGHNT, CDR2 YYREEE (reference sequence). The CDR3 sequence is 15 residues long. Trimming removed 0 bases from V and 7 bases from J, with 16 bases in between.

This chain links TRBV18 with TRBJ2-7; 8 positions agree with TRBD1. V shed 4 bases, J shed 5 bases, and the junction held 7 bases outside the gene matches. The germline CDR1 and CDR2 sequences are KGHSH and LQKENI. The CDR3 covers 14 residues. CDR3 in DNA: TGTGCCAGCTCACGGACAGGGCCCGTCGACGAGCAGTACTTC. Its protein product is CASSRTGPVDEQYF.

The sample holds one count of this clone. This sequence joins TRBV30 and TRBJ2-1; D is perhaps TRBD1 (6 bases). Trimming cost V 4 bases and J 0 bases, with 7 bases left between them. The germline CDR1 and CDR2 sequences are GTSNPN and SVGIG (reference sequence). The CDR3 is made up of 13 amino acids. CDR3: CAWNRASYNEQFF. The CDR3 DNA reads TGTGCCTGGAACAGGGCCTCCTACAATGAGCAGTTCTTC.